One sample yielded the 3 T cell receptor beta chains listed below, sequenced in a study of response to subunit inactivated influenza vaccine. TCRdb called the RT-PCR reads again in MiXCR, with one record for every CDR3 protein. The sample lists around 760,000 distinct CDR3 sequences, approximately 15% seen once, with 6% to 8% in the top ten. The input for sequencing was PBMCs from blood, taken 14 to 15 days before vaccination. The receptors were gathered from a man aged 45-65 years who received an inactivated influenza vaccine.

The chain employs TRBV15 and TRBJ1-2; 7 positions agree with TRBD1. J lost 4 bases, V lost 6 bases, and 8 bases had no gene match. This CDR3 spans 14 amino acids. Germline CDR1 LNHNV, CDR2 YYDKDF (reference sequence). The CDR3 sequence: CATSKTGTVYGYTF. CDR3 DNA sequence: TGTGCCACCAGTAAAACCGGGACAGTCTATGGCTACACCTTC. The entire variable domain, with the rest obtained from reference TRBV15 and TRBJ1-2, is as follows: DAMVIQNPRYQVTQFGKPVTLSCSQTLNHNVMYWYQQKSSQAPKLLFHYYDKDFNNEADTPDNFQSRRPNTSFCFLDIRSPGLGDTAMYLCATSKTGTVYGYTFGSGTRLTVV.

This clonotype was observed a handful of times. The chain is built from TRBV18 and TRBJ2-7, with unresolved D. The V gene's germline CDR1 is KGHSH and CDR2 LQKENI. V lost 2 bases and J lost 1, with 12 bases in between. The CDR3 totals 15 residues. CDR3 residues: CASSPSGSQSYEQYF. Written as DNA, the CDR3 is TGTGCCAGCTCACCATCCGGCAGCCAGTCCTACGAGCAGTACTTC.

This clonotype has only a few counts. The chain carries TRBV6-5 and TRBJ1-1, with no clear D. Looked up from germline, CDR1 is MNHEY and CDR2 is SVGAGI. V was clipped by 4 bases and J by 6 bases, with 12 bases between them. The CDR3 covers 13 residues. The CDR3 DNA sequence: TGTGCCAGCAGTTCCTCCACGGGAGCTGAAGCTTTCTTT. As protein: CASSSSTGAEAFF.